A single sample is the source of the 25 T cell receptor beta chains below, sequenced in a study of vaccination effects on CD4 cells after COVID-19. No antigen has been assigned to these receptors. Sequencing used immunoSEQ multiplex PCR; TCRdb keeps in-frame clones, though not all of them. Altogether just under 65,000 clones are present, about 79% being singletons, with the ten largest covering about 4%. CD4+ T cells specific for antigen were expanded with viral peptide pools by the ViraFEST assay before sequencing. Investigators separated out CD4+ T cells once around nine days of culture had passed. Absence of prior SARS-CoV-2 infection characterized the vaccine recipients, who showed negative nucleocapsid antibodies. The material was CD4+ T cells from PBMCs cultured with HCoV-OC43 spike peptides, obtained before COVID-19 vaccination. Subset of the sample: HCoV-OC43 spike overlapping peptide pool stimulation. All receptors come from a human donor who received a COVID-19 vaccine.

The table lists this clone with a few counts. The rearrangement links TRBV24-1 to TRBJ2-1; possible D gene TRBD2, 5 bases. Germline lookup yields CDR1 KGHDR and CDR2 SFDVKD. V was clipped by 4 bases and J by 5 bases, with 14 bases between them. There are 15 residues in the CDR3. Here the CDR3 reads CATSDPGLPHNEQFF. The CDR3, as DNA: TGTGCCACCAGTGACCCTGGACTCCCACACAATGAGCAGTTCTTC.

This clone was recorded only once. The chain employs TRBV7-2 and TRBJ2-5; 8 nucleotides line up with TRBD2. Looked up from germline, CDR1 is SGHTA and CDR2 is FQGNSA. The CDR3 contains 14 residues. With V trimmed by 3 bases and J by 4 bases, 4 bases remained unmatched. This chain's CDR3 is CASSFAGGGETQYF. DNA for the CDR3: TGTGCCAGCAGCTTTGCGGGGGGCGGAGAGACCCAGTACTTC.

The gene calls are TRBV7-2 and TRBJ1-5, with D possibly being TRBD1 (5 bases). V shed 3 bases and J shed 3 bases, with 12 bases lying between them. In germline, CDR1 is SGHTA, CDR2 FQGNSA. This CDR3 contains 15 residues. CDR3 amino acids: CASSFSGRFNQPQHF. CDR3 coding DNA: TGTGCCAGCAGCTTCTCGGGACGGTTCAATCAGCCCCAGCATTTT.

The chain couples TRBV18 to TRBJ1-1; 9 bases agree with TRBD1. V lost 5 bases, J lost 4 bases, and 2 bases stayed unmatched. The CDR3 loop spans 13 amino acids. Looked up from germline, CDR1 is KGHSH and CDR2 is LQKENI. This CDR3 is CASSSTGGTEAFF. The CDR3 nucleotides are TGTGCCAGCTCATCGACAGGGGGCACTGAAGCTTTCTTT.

The chain has TRBV24-1 and TRBJ1-5; D might be TRBD1 (5 bases). The V and J ends lost 5 bases and 2 bases respectively, with 18 bases between them. This CDR3 has 17 amino acids. CDR1 KGHDR and CDR2 SFDVKD come from the germline V gene. CDR3 DNA sequence: TGTGCCACCAGTGTGTCCCAGGGCAGATGGCGCAATCAGCCCCAGCATTTT. It is translated as CATSVSQGRWRNQPQHF.

The chain has TRBV19 and TRBJ2-5; 11 bases are shared with TRBD1. J was trimmed by 5 bases and V by 2 bases; bases with no gene match: 7. The germline V gene has CDR1 LNHDA and CDR2 SQIVND (reference sequence). This CDR3 is 16 amino acids long. The CDR3 coding sequence is TGTGCCAGTAGTATACGTGGACAGGGGGCTCTGGAGACCCAGTACTTC. This encodes CASSIRGQGALETQYF.

V and J are TRBV7-2 and TRBJ1-1; D call uncertain. Germline V CDR1 and CDR2: SGHTA, FQGNSA. The CDR3 length is 14 residues. Trimming pared 6 bases from V and 5 bases from J, leaving 16 bases between. This CDR3 reads CASSIWGGDTEAFF. DNA for the CDR3: TGTGCCAGCAGTATCTGGGGAGGAGATACTGAAGCTTTCTTT.

This clone was observed a handful of times. The chain links TRBV5-1 to TRBJ1-6; D ambiguous. The CDR3 runs 13 residues. Trimming cost V 4 bases and J 11 bases, with 13 bases left between them. CDR1 is SGHRS, CDR2 YFSETQ, per germline. Written as DNA, the CDR3 is TGCGCCAGCAGCCCCCTCACCCCCCCACCCCTCCACTTT. It codes for CASSPLTPPPLHF. Variable domain in full (rest from reference TRBV5-1 and TRBJ1-6): KAGVTQTPRYLIKTRGQQVTLSCSPISGHRSVSWYQQTPGQGLQFLFEYFSETQRNKGNFPGRFSGRQFSNSRSEMNVSTLELGDSALYLCASSPLTPPPLHFGNGTRLTVT.

V usage is TRBV28 and J usage is TRBJ1-2; possibly TRBD1 for D (6 bases). Trimming pared 8 bases from V and 2 bases from J, leaving 15 bases between. CDR1 is MDHEN and CDR2 is SYDVKM in the germline V gene. CDR3 length equals 14 residues. In nucleotides, the CDR3 is TGTGCCAGCTGCTACAGGGATAGGAACTATGGCTACACCTTC. This sequence encodes CASCYRDRNYGYTF.

The chain has TRBV5-8 and TRBJ2-5, with TRBD1 matching over 10 bases. CDR1 is SGHTS and CDR2 is YDEGEE in the germline V gene. V lost 2 bases to trimming and J lost 4 bases; unmatched junction nucleotides: 11. This CDR3 has 17 residues. CDR3 in DNA: TGTGCCAGCAGCTTCGGTGCGGGACAGGGGTTGTCAGAGACCCAGTACTTC. Translation gives CASSFGAGQGLSETQYF.

The chain links TRBV5-1 to TRBJ1-1, with unresolved D. The CDR3 covers 16 residues. The V and J ends lost 1 base and 0 bases respectively, with 13 bases between them. Germline V gene lookup returns CDR1 SGHRS and CDR2 YFSETQ. CDR3 region: CASSLIAGELNTEAFF. The DNA for the CDR3 is TGCGCCAGCAGCTTGATAGCAGGTGAATTGAACACTGAAGCTTTCTTT.

The rearrangement uses TRBV4-3 and TRBJ1-6, with D unclear. Trimming left V 1 base short and J 10 bases short, with 17 bases between. The CDR3 is 16 residues long. Germline loops: CDR1 LGHNA, CDR2 YSLEER. The CDR3 here is CASSQVLGMNRSPLHF. CDR3 coding DNA: TGCGCCAGCAGCCAAGTCCTGGGGATGAATCGGTCACCCCTCCACTTT.

The V and J genes are TRBV9 and TRBJ1-5; D ambiguous. The germline CDR1 and CDR2 sequences are SGDLS and YYNGEE. V was pared by 0 bases and J by 7 bases, with 14 bases between. CDR3 size: 15 residues. The DNA for the CDR3 is TGTGCCAGCAGCGTAGATCCGGGAAGAGGGCAGCCCCAGCATTTT. This gives the protein CASSVDPGRGQPQHF.

V usage is TRBV28 and J usage is TRBJ1-5; tentatively, D is TRBD1 (6 bases). The CDR3 is 16 residues long. V was trimmed by 5 bases and J by 6 bases, leaving 20 bases between them. CDR1 and CDR2 from the germline V gene are MDHEN and SYDVKM. CDR3 bases: TGTGCCAGCAGTGGAGACGGTAGGGGGGGGGCTCAGCCCCAGCATTTT. Translation gives CASSGDGRGGAQPQHF.

The chain is built from TRBV6-2 or TRBV6-3 and TRBJ1-1; possibly TRBD1 for D (6 bases). CDR1 and CDR2 from the germline V gene are MNHEY and SVGEGT. V lost 3 bases, J lost 3 bases, and 17 bases lay in between. The CDR3 loop spans 16 amino acids. Here the CDR3 DNA reads TGTGCCAGCAGTTATGGCCAGGGGAGAAGGTACACTGAAGCTTTCTTT. It is translated as CASSYGQGRRYTEAFF.

V gene TRBV6-5 combines with J gene TRBJ2-4; tentative D call: TRBD2 (5 bases). There are 14 residues in the CDR3. With 6 bases removed from V and 1 base from J, the gap between germline ends came to 10 bases. Per the germline V gene, CDR1 is MNHEY and CDR2 is SVGAGI. CDR3 DNA sequence: TGTGCCAGCAGATCCCGCGGGGCCAAAAACATTCAGTACTTC. Encoded protein: CASRSRGAKNIQYF.

The J gene is TRBJ1-2, the V gene TRBV5-1; 12 bases fit TRBD1. The ends lost 5 bases at V and 6 bases at J; junction bases unmatched: 8. This CDR3 comprises 15 residues. CDR1 is SGHRS, CDR2 YFSETQ, per germline. CDR3 in DNA: TGCGCCAGCAGATATCCGGGACAGGGGGCGGATGGCTACACCTTC. It is translated as CASRYPGQGADGYTF.

This clone was seen a few times. This chain links TRBV30 with TRBJ1-6; D is perhaps TRBD1 (5 bases). Germline-derived CDR1 and CDR2 are GTSNPN and SVGIG (reference sequence). V was cut by 7 bases and J by 0 bases, with 13 bases left in between. The CDR3 has 15 amino acids. The DNA of the CDR3 is TGTGCCTATTCCCAGGGTCGCTCCTATAATTCACCCCTCCACTTT. Its translation is CAYSQGRSYNSPLHF.

V and J are TRBV4-1 and TRBJ1-1; the D is unclear. The V gene lost 2 bases and the J gene lost 1 base, with 8 bases spanning the gap. The CDR3 sequence is 14 residues long. Per the germline V gene, CDR1 is MGHRA and CDR2 is YSYEKL. The CDR3 DNA reads TGCGCCAGCAGCCAACCAACCAAGAACACTGAAGCTTTCTTT. It is translated as CASSQPTKNTEAFF.

The J gene is TRBJ1-2, the V gene TRBV3-1 (or the pseudogene TRBV3-2); 9 bases are shared with TRBD1. CDR1 is LGHDT, CDR2 YNNKEL, per germline (reference sequence). Unmatched junction bases numbered 6, after V lost 4 bases and J lost 6 bases. This CDR3 region has 14 residues. The CDR3 DNA reads TGTGCCAGCAGCCTACAACAGGGGGCAGATGGCTACACCTTC. Amino acid sequence: CASSLQQGADGYTF.

The rearrangement joins TRBV24-1 to TRBJ2-2; D could derive from TRBD1 or TRBD2 (5 bases each). V lost 3 bases to trimming and J lost 1 base, with 11 bases between them. This CDR3 comprises 16 residues. Per the germline V gene, CDR1 is KGHDR and CDR2 is SFDVKD. CDR3 amino acids: CATSDPGTVNTGELFF. CDR3 bases: TGTGCCACCAGTGATCCCGGGACGGTGAACACCGGGGAGCTGTTTTTT.

The rearrangement joins TRBV6-1 to TRBJ2-7; perhaps TRBD1 as D (6 bases). V lost 4 bases and J 0 bases, leaving 19 bases between the germline ends. This CDR3 is built from 17 residues. The germline V gene encodes CDR1 MNHNS and CDR2 SASEGT. CDR3 nucleotide sequence: TGTGCCAGCAGTGTTTTTGGGGGCCCTACAAGCTCCTACGAGCAGTACGTC. Translating it yields CASSVFGGPTSSYEQYV.

The V gene is TRBV5-6, the J gene TRBJ2-5; tentatively, D is TRBD2 (5 bases). Deletions cut 4 bases from V and 0 bases from J, with 16 bases between. Germline V gene data show CDR1 as SGHDT and CDR2 as YYEEEE. The CDR3 covers 16 residues. The CDR3 coding sequence is TGTGCCAGCAGCGGCCGGTCTAGCTTTAACCAAGAGACCCAGTACTTC. Residues: CASSGRSSFNQETQYF. The complete variable domain, with remaining parts taken from reference TRBV5-6 and TRBJ2-5, reads DAGVTQSPTHLIKTRGQQVTLRCSPKSGHDTVSWYQQALGQGPQFIFQYYEEEERQRGNFPDRFSGHQFPNYSSELNVNALLLGDSALYLCASSGRSSFNQETQYFGPGTRLLVL.

This clone has a handful of counts. J is TRBJ2-1 and V is TRBV7-9; TRBD1 agrees at 9 bases. The CDR3 extends over 15 amino acids. The germline CDR1 and CDR2 sequences are SEHNR and FQNEAQ (reference sequence). With 4 bases clipped from V and 4 bases from J, the junction kept 5 bases outside the gene matches. The CDR3 region is CASSSAGQGYNEQFF. The CDR3 DNA sequence: TGTGCCAGCAGCTCCGCGGGACAGGGATACAATGAGCAGTTCTTC. Looking up the rest from reference TRBV7-9 and TRBJ2-1 gives the full variable domain: DTGVSQNPRHKITKRGQNVTFRCDPISEHNRLYWYRQTLGQGPEFLTYFQNEAQLEKSRLLSDRFSAERPKGSFSTLEIQRTEQGDSAMYLCASSSAGQGYNEQFFGPGTRLTVL.

This chain links TRBV5-1 with TRBJ2-3; D is ambiguous. Trimming left V 0 bases short and J 3 bases short, with 8 bases between. The CDR3 is 14 amino acids. Germline CDR1 is SGHRS and CDR2 is YFSETQ. CDR3 sequence reads: CASSLDPTTDTQYF. CDR3 bases: TGCGCCAGCAGCTTGGATCCCACAACAGATACGCAGTATTTT. The full variable domain, in which reference TRBV5-1 and TRBJ2-3 provide the parts outside the CDR3, is KAGVTQTPRYLIKTRGQQVTLSCSPISGHRSVSWYQQTPGQGLQFLFEYFSETQRNKGNFPGRFSGRQFSNSRSEMNVSTLELGDSALYLCASSLDPTTDTQYFGPGTRLTVL.